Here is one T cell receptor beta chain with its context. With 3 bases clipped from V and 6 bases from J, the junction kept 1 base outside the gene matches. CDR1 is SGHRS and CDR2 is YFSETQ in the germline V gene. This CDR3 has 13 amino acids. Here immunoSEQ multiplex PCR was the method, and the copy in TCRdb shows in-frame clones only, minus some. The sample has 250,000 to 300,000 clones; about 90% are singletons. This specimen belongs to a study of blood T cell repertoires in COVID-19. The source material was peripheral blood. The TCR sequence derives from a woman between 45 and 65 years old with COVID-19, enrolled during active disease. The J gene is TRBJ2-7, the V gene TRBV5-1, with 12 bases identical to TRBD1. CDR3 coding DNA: TGCGCCAGCAGCTGGGACAGGGGGCTCGAGCAGTACTTC. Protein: CASSWDRGLEQYF.